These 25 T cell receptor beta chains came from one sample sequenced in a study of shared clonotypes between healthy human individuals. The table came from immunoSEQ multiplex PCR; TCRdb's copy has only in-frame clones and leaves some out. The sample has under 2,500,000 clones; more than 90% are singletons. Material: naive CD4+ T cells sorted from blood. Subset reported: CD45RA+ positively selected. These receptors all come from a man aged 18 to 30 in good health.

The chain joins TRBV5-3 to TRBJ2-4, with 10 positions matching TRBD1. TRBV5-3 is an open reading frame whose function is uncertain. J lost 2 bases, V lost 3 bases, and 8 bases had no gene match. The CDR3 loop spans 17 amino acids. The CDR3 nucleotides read TGTGCCAGAAGCTGGGGACAGGGGAGTTGGACCAAAAACATTCAGTACTTC. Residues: CARSWGQGSWTKNIQYF.

The CDR3 reads CASSLSQDGYNEQFF. CDR3 bases: TGCGCCAGCAGCTTGTCCCAGGACGGGTACAATGAGCAGTTCTTC. This rearrangement joins TRBV5-1 to TRBJ2-1, with no clear D. Germline V gene lookup returns CDR1 SGHRS and CDR2 YFSETQ. V lost 1 base and J 4 bases, leaving 12 bases between the germline ends. This CDR3 is 15 amino acids long.

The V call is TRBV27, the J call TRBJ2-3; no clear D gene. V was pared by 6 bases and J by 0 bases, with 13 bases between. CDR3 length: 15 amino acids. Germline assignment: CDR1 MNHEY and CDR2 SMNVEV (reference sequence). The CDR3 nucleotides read TGTGCCAGCAGGTCCCGGGCCCTTAGCACAGATACGCAGTATTTT. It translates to CASRSRALSTDTQYF.

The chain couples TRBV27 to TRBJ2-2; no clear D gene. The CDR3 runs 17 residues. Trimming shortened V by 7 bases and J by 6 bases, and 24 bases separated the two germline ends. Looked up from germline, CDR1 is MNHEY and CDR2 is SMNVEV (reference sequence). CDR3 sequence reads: CASTDPLGGESPGELFF. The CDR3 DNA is TGTGCCAGCACCGACCCCCTGGGCGGAGAGTCCCCCGGGGAGCTGTTTTTT.

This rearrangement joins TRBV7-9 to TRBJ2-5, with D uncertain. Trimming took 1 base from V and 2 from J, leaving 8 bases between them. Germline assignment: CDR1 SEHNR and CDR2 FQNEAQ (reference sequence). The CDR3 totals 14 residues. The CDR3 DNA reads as TGTGCCAGCAGCTTAGTTCAGCTTCAAGAGACCCAGTACTTC. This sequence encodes CASSLVQLQETQYF.

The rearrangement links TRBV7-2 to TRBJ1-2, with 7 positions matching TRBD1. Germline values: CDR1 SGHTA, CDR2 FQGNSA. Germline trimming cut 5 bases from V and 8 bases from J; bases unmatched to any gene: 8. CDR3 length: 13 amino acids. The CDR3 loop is CASSARQGRGYTF. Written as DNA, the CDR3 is TGTGCCAGCAGCGCGAGACAGGGACGGGGCTACACCTTC.

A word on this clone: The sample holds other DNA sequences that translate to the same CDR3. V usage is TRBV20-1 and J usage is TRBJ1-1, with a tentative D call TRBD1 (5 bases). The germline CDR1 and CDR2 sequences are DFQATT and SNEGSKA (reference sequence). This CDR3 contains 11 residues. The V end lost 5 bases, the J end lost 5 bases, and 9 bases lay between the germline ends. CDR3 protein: CSAPRGTEAFF. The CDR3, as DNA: TGCAGTGCTCCCCGGGGGACTGAAGCTTTCTTT.

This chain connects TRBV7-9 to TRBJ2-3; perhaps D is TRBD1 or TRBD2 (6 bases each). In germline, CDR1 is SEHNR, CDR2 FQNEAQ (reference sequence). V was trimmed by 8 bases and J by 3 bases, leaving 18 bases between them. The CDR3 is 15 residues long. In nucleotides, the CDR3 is TGTGCCAGCCCCTCGGGGGCAATCAGGACAGATACGCAGTATTTT. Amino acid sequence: CASPSGAIRTDTQYF.

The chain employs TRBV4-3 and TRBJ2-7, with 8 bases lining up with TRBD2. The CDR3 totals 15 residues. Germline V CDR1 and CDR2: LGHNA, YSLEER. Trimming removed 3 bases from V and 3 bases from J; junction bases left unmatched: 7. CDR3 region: CASSHGVAGNYEQYF. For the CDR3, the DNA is TGCGCCAGCAGCCATGGGGTAGCGGGGAACTACGAGCAGTACTTC.

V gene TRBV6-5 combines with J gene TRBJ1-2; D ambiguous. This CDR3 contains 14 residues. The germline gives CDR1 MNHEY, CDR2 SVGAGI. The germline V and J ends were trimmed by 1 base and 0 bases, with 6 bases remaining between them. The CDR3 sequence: CASSYLHTNYGYTF. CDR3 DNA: TGTGCCAGCAGTTACTTGCATACTAACTATGGCTACACCTTC.

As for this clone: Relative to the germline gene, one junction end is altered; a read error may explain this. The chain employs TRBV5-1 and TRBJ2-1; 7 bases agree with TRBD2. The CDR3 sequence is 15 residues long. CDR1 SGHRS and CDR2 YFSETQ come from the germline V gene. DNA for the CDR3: TGCGCCAGCATCTTGGTAGCGGGCTCCTACAATGAGCAGTTCTTC. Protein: CASILVAGSYNEQFF.

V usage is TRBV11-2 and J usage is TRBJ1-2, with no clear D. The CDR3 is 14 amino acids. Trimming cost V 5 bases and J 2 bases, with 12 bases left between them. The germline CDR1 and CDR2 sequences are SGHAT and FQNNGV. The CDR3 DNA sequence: TGTGCCAGCAGCGTCGGAACAGTGAACTATGGCTACACCTTC. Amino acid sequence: CASSVGTVNYGYTF.

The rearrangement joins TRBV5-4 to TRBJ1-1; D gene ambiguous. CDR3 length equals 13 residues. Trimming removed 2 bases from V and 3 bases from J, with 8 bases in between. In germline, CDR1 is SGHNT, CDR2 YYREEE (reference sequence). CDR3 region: CASSFESDTEAFF. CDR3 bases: TGTGCCAGCAGCTTCGAATCGGACACTGAAGCTTTCTTT.

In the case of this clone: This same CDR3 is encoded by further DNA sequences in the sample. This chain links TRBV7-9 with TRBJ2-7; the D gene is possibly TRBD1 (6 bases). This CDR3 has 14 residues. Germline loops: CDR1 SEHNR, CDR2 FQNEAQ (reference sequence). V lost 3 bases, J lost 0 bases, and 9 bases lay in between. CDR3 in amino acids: CASSFRTDSYEQYF. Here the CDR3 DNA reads TGTGCCAGCAGCTTCCGGACAGACTCCTACGAGCAGTACTTC.

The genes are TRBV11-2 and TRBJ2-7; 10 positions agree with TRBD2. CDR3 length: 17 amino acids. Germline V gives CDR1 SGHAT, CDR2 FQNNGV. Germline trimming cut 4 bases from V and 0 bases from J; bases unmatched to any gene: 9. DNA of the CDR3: TGTGCCAGCAGCTGGGTAACTAGCGGGATATCCTCCTACGAGCAGTACTTC. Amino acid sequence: CASSWVTSGISSYEQYF.

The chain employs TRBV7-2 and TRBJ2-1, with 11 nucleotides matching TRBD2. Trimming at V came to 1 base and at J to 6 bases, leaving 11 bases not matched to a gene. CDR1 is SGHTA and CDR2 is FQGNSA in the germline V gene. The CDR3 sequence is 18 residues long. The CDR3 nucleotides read TGTGCCAGCAGCTTAGAGGCCCTAGCGGGGGGCTGGGGCAATGAGCAGTTCTTC. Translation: CASSLEALAGGWGNEQFF.

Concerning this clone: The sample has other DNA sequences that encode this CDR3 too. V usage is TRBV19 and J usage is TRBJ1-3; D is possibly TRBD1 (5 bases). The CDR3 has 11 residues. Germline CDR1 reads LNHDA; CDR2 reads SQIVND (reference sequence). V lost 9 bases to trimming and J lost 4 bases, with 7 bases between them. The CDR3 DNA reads TGTGCCAGCCGGACAGGAAACACCATATATTTT. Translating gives CASRTGNTIYF.

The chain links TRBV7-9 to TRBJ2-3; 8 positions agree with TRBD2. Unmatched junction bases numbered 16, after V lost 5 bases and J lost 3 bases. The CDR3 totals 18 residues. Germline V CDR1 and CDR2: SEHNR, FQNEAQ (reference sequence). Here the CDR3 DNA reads TGTGCCAGCAGCCCCTCCAAGGGGAGCGGGAGTCGAACAGATACGCAGTATTTT. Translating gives CASSPSKGSGSRTDTQYF.

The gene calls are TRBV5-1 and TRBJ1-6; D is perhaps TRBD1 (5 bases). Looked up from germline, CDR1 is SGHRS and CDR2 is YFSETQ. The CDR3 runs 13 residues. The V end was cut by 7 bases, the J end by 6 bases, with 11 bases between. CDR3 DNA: TGCGCCAGCCAGACAGTACCTAATTCACCCCTCCACTTT. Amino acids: CASQTVPNSPLHF.

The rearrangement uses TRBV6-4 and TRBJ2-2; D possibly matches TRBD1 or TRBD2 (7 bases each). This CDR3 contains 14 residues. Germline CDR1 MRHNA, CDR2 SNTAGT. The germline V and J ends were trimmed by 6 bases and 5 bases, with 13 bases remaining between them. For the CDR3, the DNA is TGTGCCAGCAGAGCGGGACAGATTACCGGGGAGCTGTTTTTT. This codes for CASRAGQITGELFF.

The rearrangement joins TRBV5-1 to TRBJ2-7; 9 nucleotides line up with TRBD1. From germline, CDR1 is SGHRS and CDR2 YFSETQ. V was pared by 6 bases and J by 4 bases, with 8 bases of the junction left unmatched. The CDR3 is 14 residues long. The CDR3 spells CASNTGTGSYEQYF. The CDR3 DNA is TGCGCCAGCAACACCGGGACAGGGTCGTACGAGCAGTACTTC.

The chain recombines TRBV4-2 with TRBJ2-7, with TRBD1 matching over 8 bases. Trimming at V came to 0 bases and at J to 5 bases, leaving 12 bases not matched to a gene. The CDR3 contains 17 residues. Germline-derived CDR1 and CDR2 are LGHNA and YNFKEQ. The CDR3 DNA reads TGTGCCAGCAGCCAAGATAGTACGCGGGACAGGCAAGACGAGCAGTACTTC. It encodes CASSQDSTRDRQDEQYF.

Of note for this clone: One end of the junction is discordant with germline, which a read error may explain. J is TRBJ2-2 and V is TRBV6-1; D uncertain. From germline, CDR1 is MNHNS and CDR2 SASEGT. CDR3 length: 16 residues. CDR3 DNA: TGTGCCAGCAGCGAAGTTCCGGGTCGGAACACCGGGGAGCTGTTTTTT. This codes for CASSEVPGRNTGELFF.

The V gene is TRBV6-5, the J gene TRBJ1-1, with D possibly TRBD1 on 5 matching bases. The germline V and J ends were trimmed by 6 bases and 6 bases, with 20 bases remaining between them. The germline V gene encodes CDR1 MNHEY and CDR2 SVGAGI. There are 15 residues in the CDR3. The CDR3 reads CASSLIGAANPEAFF. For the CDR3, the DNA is TGTGCCAGCAGCCTCATCGGGGCCGCTAACCCTGAAGCTTTCTTT.

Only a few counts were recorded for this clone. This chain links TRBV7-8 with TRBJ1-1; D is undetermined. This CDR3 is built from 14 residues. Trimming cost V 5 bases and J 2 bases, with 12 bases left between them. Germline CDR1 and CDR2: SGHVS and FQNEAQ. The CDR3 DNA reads TGTGCCAGCAGCCGAGACACGCTCAACACTGAAGCTTTCTTT. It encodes CASSRDTLNTEAFF. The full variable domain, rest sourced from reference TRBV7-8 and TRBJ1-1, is GAGVSQSPRYKVAKRGQDVALRCDPISGHVSLFWYQQALGQGPEFLTYFQNEAQLDKSGLPSDRFFAERPEGSVSTLKIQRTQQEDSAVYLCASSRDTLNTEAFFGQGTRLTVV.